The text below deals with one T cell receptor (beta chain). Its specificity is not known. The data derive from a study of identical twins. Study-level results: It was out-of-frame TCR alpha sharing in monozygotic twins that models underestimated.

The CDR3 contains 14 residues. The junction had 6 bases not matched to a gene; V was cut back by 4 bases and J by 4 bases. The germline CDR1 and CDR2 sequences are MDHEN and SYDVKM. Via MiXCR, TCRdb re-called the 5' RACE reads, giving one row per CDR3 protein. The table lists roughly 1,500,000 distinct CDR3 sequences, 25% to 35% of them singletons. The J gene is TRBJ1-1, the V gene TRBV28; 7 bases fit TRBD1. Source material: cord blood. This receptor was obtained from a newborn girl in good health. This chain's CDR3 is CASSYQDRATEAFF. The CDR3, as DNA: TGTGCCAGCAGTTACCAAGACAGGGCCACTGAAGCTTTCTTT.